One and the same sample provided the 31 T cell receptor beta chains below, sequenced in a study of blood T cells in healthy people across ages. With a J-beta primer mix and a sample-barcoded 5' primer, a second PCR ran 7 to 11 cycles. Each CDR3 protein gets one entry after TCRdb re-called the 5' RACE reads with MiXCR. The data hold over 600,000 distinct CDR3 sequences, with more than 35% observed a single time. Source material: blood. The origin of the receptors is an elderly man in good health.

This chain connects TRBV30 to TRBJ1-3; D gene ambiguous. The germline gives CDR1 GTSNPN, CDR2 SVGIG (reference sequence). V was clipped by 4 bases and J by 0 bases, with 7 bases between them. This CDR3 comprises 13 residues. CDR3 DNA: TGTGCCTGGACCGGCAGCTCTGGAAACACCATATATTTT. Protein: CAWTGSSGNTIYF.

The chain uses TRBV28 and TRBJ2-7; maybe TRBD1 (6 bases). This CDR3 is built from 13 residues. V was clipped by 6 bases and J by 0 bases, with 9 bases between them. The germline V gene encodes CDR1 MDHEN and CDR2 SYDVKM. CDR3 protein: CASSVGASYEQYF. The CDR3 DNA follows: TGTGCCAGCAGCGTGGGGGCCTCCTACGAGCAGTACTTC.

About this clonotype itself: At one end, the junction sequence differs from germline, possibly due to a read error. The chain couples TRBV12-3 or TRBV12-4 to TRBJ2-1, with 7 nucleotides matching TRBD1. The CDR3 sequence is 16 residues long. CDR3 sequence: CASSSIQGWTYKEQFF. In DNA, the CDR3 is TGTGCCAGCAGTTCTATACAGGGGTGGACCTACAAAGAGCAGTTCTTC.

This chain joins TRBV27 and TRBJ2-7; 10 nucleotides match TRBD1. The CDR3 runs to 15 residues. Germline assignment: CDR1 MNHEY and CDR2 SMNVEV (reference sequence). V trimming: 4 bases; J trimming: 2 bases; junction bases outside the gene matches: 5. The CDR3 region is CASSSPGQGTYEQYF. As DNA, the CDR3 is TGTGCCAGCAGTTCCCCGGGACAGGGGACCTACGAGCAGTACTTC.

The chain joins TRBV12-3 or TRBV12-4 to TRBJ2-6; TRBD1 might be the D (5 bases). The CDR3 runs 15 residues. Trimming removed 2 bases from V and 3 bases from J, with 8 bases in between. The CDR3 sequence is CASSLFRDGANVLTF. The CDR3 DNA follows: TGTGCCAGCAGTTTATTCAGGGATGGGGCCAACGTCCTGACTTTC.

J is TRBJ2-3 and V is TRBV4-3; TRBD2 matches at 14 bases. Germline loops: CDR1 LGHNA, CDR2 YSLEER. The CDR3 is made up of 15 amino acids. The ends lost 1 base at V and 8 bases at J; junction bases unmatched: 2. The chain's CDR3 is CASSQAGTSGSTQYF. In DNA form, the CDR3 reads TGCGCCAGCAGCCAAGCAGGGACTAGCGGGAGTACGCAGTATTTT.

The chain links TRBV9 to TRBJ2-2, with D maybe TRBD1 (6 bases). Germline assignment: CDR1 SGDLS and CDR2 YYNGEE. V lost 4 bases, J lost 7 bases, and 20 bases lay in between. The CDR3 has 16 residues. In nucleotides, the CDR3 is TGTGCCAGCAGCCCCGGAGGAACAGGGAGAGACGGGGAGCTGTTTTTT. Translation gives CASSPGGTGRDGELFF.

A few counts support this clonotype. This chain links TRBV10-1 with TRBJ2-1, with D unresolved. V was clipped by 4 bases and J by 7 bases, with 14 bases between them. This CDR3 has 14 amino acids. Per germline, CDR1 WNHNN and CDR2 SYGVQD (reference sequence). CDR3: CASSGGFARNEQFF. The CDR3 DNA follows: TGCGCCAGCAGTGGGGGTTTTGCCAGGAATGAGCAGTTCTTC.

Details on this clonotype: A read error is possible here, since a much larger clone lies one base away. The gene calls are TRBV29-1 and TRBJ2-1; 8 bases align to TRBD2. Trimming cost V 6 bases and J 7 bases; bases outside gene matches: 14. The CDR3 sequence is 15 residues long. In germline, CDR1 is SQVTM, CDR2 ANQGSEA. CDR3 DNA sequence: TGCAGCGTCCAAGGGCGCGCGGGAGGATGTAATGAGCAGTTCTTC. It specifies CSVQGRAGGCNEQFF.

The rearrangement uses TRBV29-1 and TRBJ2-7, with TRBD2 matching 7 bases. The DNA matches TRBJ2-5 better at its end, which makes the J call doubtful. The CDR3 totals 13 residues. The germline V gene has CDR1 SQVTM and CDR2 ANQGSEA. CDR3 in DNA: TGCAGCGTTGGCGGCGGGAGCGGGGAGACCCAGTACTTC. This codes for CSVGGGSGETQYF.

The chain uses TRBV7-3 and TRBJ2-1; D perhaps matches TRBD2 (6 bases). The length of the CDR3 is 16 residues. V shed 2 bases and J shed 4 bases, with 15 bases lying between them. The germline gives CDR1 SGHTA, CDR2 FQGTGA. The CDR3 coding sequence is TGTGCCAGCAGCTTATCGGTGGGAGGAATTTACAATGAGCAGTTCTTC. Translation gives CASSLSVGGIYNEQFF.

This clonotype was counted only a few times. The rearrangement links TRBV5-1 to TRBJ2-7; D unclear. Per germline, CDR1 SGHRS and CDR2 YFSETQ. The ends were cut back, 4 bases at V and 0 bases at J, with 8 bases in the middle. The CDR3 has 13 amino acids. For the CDR3, the DNA is TGCGCCAGCAGCACAGCTACCTCCTACGAGCAGTACTTC. Its protein is CASSTATSYEQYF.

As to this clonotype: Given a much more abundant clone one base away, this may be a read error. The chain recombines TRBV7-7 with TRBJ2-5; D might be TRBD1 (5 bases). The CDR3 is made up of 13 amino acids. V was pared by 7 bases and J by 11 bases, with 20 bases between. Germline CDR1 reads SSHAT; CDR2 reads FNYEAQ (reference sequence). CDR3 nucleotides: TGTGCCAGCACCCCAAGGGGCAGTAATGAGCAGTACTTC. Translated, it gives CASTPRGSNEQYF.

A single count supports this clonotype. The chain joins TRBV28 to TRBJ1-4; D ambiguous. The CDR3 spans 14 residues. Deletions cut 5 bases from V and 3 bases from J, with 10 bases between. Germline assignment: CDR1 MDHEN and CDR2 SYDVKM. As DNA, the CDR3 is TGTGCCAGCAGTCCCCACTACTCTAATGAAAAACTGTTTTTT. Protein sequence: CASSPHYSNEKLFF.

In nucleotides, the CDR3 is TGTGCCACCAGTGATCCGGGACAGGGGCGCAACGAGCAGTACTTC. Protein: CATSDPGQGRNEQYF. This sequence joins TRBV24-1 and TRBJ2-5; 10 bases are shared with TRBD1. The end of the DNA fits TRBJ2-7 better, so the J call may be wrong. This CDR3 spans 15 amino acids. CDR1 and CDR2 from the germline V gene are KGHDR and SFDVKD.

This chain joins TRBV7-9 and TRBJ1-6; TRBD1 might be the D (6 bases). V was pared by 5 bases and J by 0 bases, with 14 bases between. CDR3 length: 17 amino acids. Germline CDR1 and CDR2: SEHNR and FQNEAQ (reference sequence). The CDR3 nucleotides read TGTGCCAGCAGCCAATCGGACAGTTTCTCCTATAATTCACCCCTCCACTTT. Encoded protein: CASSQSDSFSYNSPLHF.

This clonotype was counted at least ten times. The CDR3 protein is CASSSTGQETQYF. CDR3 in DNA: TGTGCCAGCAGTTCCACAGGGCAAGAGACCCAGTACTTC. The V gene is TRBV12-3 or TRBV12-4, the J gene TRBJ2-5; D may be TRBD1 (6 bases). Trimming stripped 4 bases from V and 2 bases from J, with 8 bases between. The CDR3 covers 13 residues.

In its sample, this clonotype was seen many times. The chain has TRBV7-2 and TRBJ2-7, with 8 bases identical to TRBD1. CDR3 length equals 14 residues. V shed 6 bases, J shed 0 bases, and the junction held 4 bases outside the gene matches. CDR1 and CDR2 (germline): SGHTA, FQGNSA. The CDR3 spells CASSRTGSSYEQYF. In nucleotides, the CDR3 is TGTGCCAGCAGTCGGACAGGGAGCTCCTACGAGCAGTACTTC.

This clonotype came up a few times. Germline is not matched at one junction end, which may reflect a read error. The chain combines TRBV7-8 with TRBJ2-2; TRBD2 matches 7 bases. Germline values: CDR1 SGHVS, CDR2 FQNEAQ. This CDR3 has 16 amino acids. The CDR3 reads CAGSLGRVANTGELFF. The CDR3 region has the DNA TGTGCCGGCAGCTTAGGGAGGGTTGCGAACACCGGGGAGCTGTTTTTT.

This chain's CDR3 is CASSLITLAGVSNEQFF. CDR3 coding DNA: TGTGCCAGCAGTTTAATCACCCTAGCGGGAGTTTCCAATGAGCAGTTCTTC. This chain links TRBV27 with TRBJ2-1; TRBD2 aligns across 10 bases. V gave up 2 bases and J gave up 6 bases; unmatched junction bases: 10. The germline V gene has CDR1 MNHEY and CDR2 SMNVEV (reference sequence). The CDR3 runs 17 residues.

At least ten counts were recorded for this clonotype. A much larger clonotype is one base distant, so this may be a read error. The chain is built from TRBV12-3 or TRBV12-4 and TRBJ2-1; no clear D. The V end lost 6 bases, the J end lost 9 bases, and 12 bases lay between the germline ends. The CDR3 consists of 12 residues. CDR3 sequence (DNA): TGTGCCAGCAGGCCGTCTGGGGTTGAGCAGTTCTTC. Protein sequence: CASRPSGVEQFF.

This clonotype was counted between two and nine times. The chain employs TRBV20-1 and TRBJ2-7, with 9 bases identical to TRBD1. The CDR3 totals 15 residues. J was trimmed by 2 bases and V by 3 bases; bases with no gene match: 8. Germline V gene sequence: CDR1 DFQATT, CDR2 SNEGSKA (reference sequence). The CDR3 sequence: CSASPRTGDTYEQYF. CDR3 in DNA: TGCAGTGCTAGCCCGAGGACAGGGGACACCTACGAGCAGTACTTC.

The chain recombines TRBV4-1 with TRBJ2-3; D might be TRBD1 (6 bases). Germline CDR1 and CDR2: MGHRA and YSYEKL. This CDR3 contains 14 residues. V gave up 1 base and J gave up 5 bases, with 10 bases separating them. The CDR3 coding sequence is TGCGCCAGCAGCCAAGGCAGGGGCGGAGATACGCAGTATTTT. Translating gives CASSQGRGGDTQYF.

This clonotype was detected only once. The chain is built from TRBV4-2 and TRBJ2-1; D uncertain. CDR1 and CDR2 from the germline V gene are LGHNA and YNFKEQ. The length of the CDR3 is 17 residues. Trimming shortened V by 0 bases and J by 0 bases, and 12 bases separated the two germline ends. The DNA of the CDR3 is TGTGCCAGCAGCCAAGAAGTTCATTCTAGCTCCTACAATGAGCAGTTCTTC. Translation gives CASSQEVHSSSYNEQFF.

The chain employs TRBV7-2 and TRBJ2-3; no reliable D call. Between the trimmed V and J ends, which lost 4 bases and 6 bases, there was a span of 8 bases. This CDR3 contains 12 residues. Germline CDR1 is SGHTA and CDR2 is FQGNSA. The CDR3 loop is CASSSNLDTQYF. CDR3 DNA sequence: TGTGCCAGCAGCTCCAACCTGGATACGCAGTATTTT.

This clonotype appeared many times. The chain combines TRBV11-2 with TRBJ2-1; 9 bases match TRBD2. J was trimmed by 6 bases and V by 5 bases; bases with no gene match: 8. Germline CDR1 SGHAT, CDR2 FQNNGV. CDR3 length equals 15 residues. The CDR3 DNA is TGTGCCAGCAGCCCCCGGCTAGCGGGACTCAATGAGCAGTTCTTC. This sequence encodes CASSPRLAGLNEQFF.

V is TRBV10-3 and J is TRBJ2-7; 12 bases are shared with TRBD2. V lost 3 bases and J lost 3; bases outside the gene matches: 3. The CDR3 sequence is 15 residues long. Per germline, CDR1 ENHRY and CDR2 SYGVKD. The CDR3 is CAISELAGGIYEQYF. The CDR3 region has the DNA TGTGCCATCAGTGAACTAGCGGGGGGAATCTACGAGCAGTACTTC.

This sequence joins TRBV20-1 and TRBJ1-4; D is unclear. This CDR3 has 16 residues. V shed 5 bases and J shed 4 bases, with 20 bases lying between them. The germline V gene has CDR1 DFQATT and CDR2 SNEGSKA (reference sequence). The CDR3 DNA sequence: TGCAGTGCTTATTACAATAGGCGAACGGGTAATGAAAAACTGTTTTTT. This encodes CSAYYNRRTGNEKLFF.

Turning to this clonotype: A read error may explain this, as a much larger clone is one base away. This chain uses TRBV5-1 with TRBJ1-2; 8 positions match TRBD1. V gave up 4 bases and J gave up 4 bases; unmatched junction bases: 6. The germline CDR1 and CDR2 sequences are SGHRS and YFSETQ. This CDR3 is 14 amino acids long. The CDR3 sequence: CASSVGDRTYGYTF. The CDR3 bases are TGCGCCAGCAGCGTCGGGGACAGGACCTATGGCTACACCTTC.

The chain employs TRBV6-5 and TRBJ2-3; TRBD1 aligns across 8 bases. J lost 6 bases, V lost 6 bases, and 2 bases had no gene match. The germline gives CDR1 MNHEY, CDR2 SVGAGI. This CDR3 comprises 12 residues. CDR3 sequence: CASSRQGDTQYF. The CDR3 region has the DNA TGTGCCAGCAGCCGACAGGGGGATACGCAGTATTTT.

This chain links TRBV10-3 with TRBJ1-1; maybe TRBD1 (5 bases). V was trimmed by 4 bases and J by 1 base, leaving 13 bases between them. Germline V gene data show CDR1 as ENHRY and CDR2 as SYGVKD. This CDR3 has 15 amino acids. CDR3 sequence: CAISVPGTPNTEAFF. The CDR3 DNA sequence: TGTGCCATCAGTGTGCCGGGGACGCCGAACACTGAAGCTTTCTTT.